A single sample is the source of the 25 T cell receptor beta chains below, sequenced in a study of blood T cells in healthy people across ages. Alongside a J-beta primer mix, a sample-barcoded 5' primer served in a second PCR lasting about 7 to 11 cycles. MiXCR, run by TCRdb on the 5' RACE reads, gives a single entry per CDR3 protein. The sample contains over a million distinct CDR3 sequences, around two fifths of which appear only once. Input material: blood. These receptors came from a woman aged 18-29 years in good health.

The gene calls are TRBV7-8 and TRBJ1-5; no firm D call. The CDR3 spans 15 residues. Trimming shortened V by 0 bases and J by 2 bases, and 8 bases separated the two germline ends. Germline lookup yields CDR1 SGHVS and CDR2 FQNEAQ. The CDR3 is CASSLAVWGNQPQHF. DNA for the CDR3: TGTGCCAGCAGCTTAGCGGTCTGGGGCAATCAGCCCCAGCATTTT.

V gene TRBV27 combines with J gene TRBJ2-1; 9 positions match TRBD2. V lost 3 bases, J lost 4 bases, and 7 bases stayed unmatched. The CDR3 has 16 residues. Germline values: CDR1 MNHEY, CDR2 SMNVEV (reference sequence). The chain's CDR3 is CASSFFGGGAYNEQFF. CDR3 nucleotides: TGTGCCAGCAGTTTTTTCGGCGGGGGGGCGTACAATGAGCAGTTCTTC.

Here the CDR3 reads CASSQEGGTYQETQYF. The CDR3 bases are TGTGCCAGCAGCCAAGAGGGCGGGACCTACCAAGAGACCCAGTACTTC. This chain links TRBV4-2 with TRBJ2-5; perhaps TRBD2 as D (6 bases). Germline V gives CDR1 LGHNA, CDR2 YNFKEQ. CDR3 size: 16 residues. V dropped 0 bases and J dropped 0 bases, with 11 bases sitting between them.

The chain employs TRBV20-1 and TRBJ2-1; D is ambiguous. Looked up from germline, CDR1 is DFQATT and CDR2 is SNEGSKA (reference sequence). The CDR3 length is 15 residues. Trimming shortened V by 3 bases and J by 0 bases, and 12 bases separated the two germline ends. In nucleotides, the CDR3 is TGCAGTGCTAGTTCCAGACAAAGCTCCTACAATGAGCAGTTCTTC. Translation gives CSASSRQSSYNEQFF.

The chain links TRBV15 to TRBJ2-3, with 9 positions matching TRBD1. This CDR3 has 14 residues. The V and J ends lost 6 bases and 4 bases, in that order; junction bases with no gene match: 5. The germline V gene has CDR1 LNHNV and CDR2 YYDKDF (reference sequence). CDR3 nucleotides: TGTGCCACCAGAATGACAGGGGGGCCAGATACGCAGTATTTT. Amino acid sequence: CATRMTGGPDTQYF.

CDR3 nucleotides: TGTGCCAGCGGTAGGGATTATAGCAATCAGCCCCAGCATTTT. Translated, it gives CASGRDYSNQPQHF. The rearrangement links TRBV12-3 or TRBV12-4 to TRBJ1-5; D gene uncertain. This CDR3 is 14 amino acids long. V was trimmed by 8 bases and J by 0 bases, leaving 11 bases between them.

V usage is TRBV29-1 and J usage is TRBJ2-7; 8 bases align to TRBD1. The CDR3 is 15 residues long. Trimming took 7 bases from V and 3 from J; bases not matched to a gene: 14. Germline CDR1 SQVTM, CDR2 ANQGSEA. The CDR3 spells CSAPVPGTGGYEQYF. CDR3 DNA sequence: TGCAGCGCCCCGGTCCCCGGGACAGGTGGCTACGAGCAGTACTTC.

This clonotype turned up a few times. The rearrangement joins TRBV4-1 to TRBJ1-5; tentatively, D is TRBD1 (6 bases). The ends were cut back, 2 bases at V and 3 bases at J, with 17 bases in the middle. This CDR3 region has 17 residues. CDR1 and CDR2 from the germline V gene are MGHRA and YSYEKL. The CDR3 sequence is CASSQPTGKGPNQPQHF. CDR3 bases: TGCGCCAGCAGCCAACCCACAGGGAAGGGCCCCAATCAGCCCCAGCATTTT.

The CDR3 region is CSARATGNNQPQHF. The CDR3 DNA is TGCAGCGCTCGGGCGACAGGGAACAATCAGCCCCAGCATTTT. This chain links TRBV20-1 with TRBJ1-5; 7 bases match TRBD1. Germline V gene lookup returns CDR1 DFQATT and CDR2 SNEGSKA (reference sequence). The CDR3 covers 14 residues.

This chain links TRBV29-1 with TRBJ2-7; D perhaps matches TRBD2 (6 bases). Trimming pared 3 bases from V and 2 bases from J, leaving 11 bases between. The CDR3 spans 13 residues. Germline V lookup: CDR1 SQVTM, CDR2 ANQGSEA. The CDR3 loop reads CSVEGLGTYEQYF. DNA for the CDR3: TGCAGCGTTGAGGGACTGGGGACCTACGAGCAGTACTTC.

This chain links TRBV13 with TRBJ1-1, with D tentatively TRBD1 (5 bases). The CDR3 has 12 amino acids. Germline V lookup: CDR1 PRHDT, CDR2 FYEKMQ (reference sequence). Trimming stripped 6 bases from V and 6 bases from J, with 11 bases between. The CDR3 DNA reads TGTGCCAGCAGTCATAGGGGTGCTGAAGCTTTCTTT. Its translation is CASSHRGAEAFF.

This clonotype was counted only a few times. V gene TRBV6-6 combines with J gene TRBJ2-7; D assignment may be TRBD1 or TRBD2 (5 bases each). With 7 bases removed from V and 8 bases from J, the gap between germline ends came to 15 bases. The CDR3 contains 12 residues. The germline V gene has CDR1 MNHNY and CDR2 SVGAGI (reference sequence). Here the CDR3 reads CASKGSEGKQYF. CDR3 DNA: TGTGCCAGCAAGGGGAGCGAAGGGAAGCAGTACTTC.

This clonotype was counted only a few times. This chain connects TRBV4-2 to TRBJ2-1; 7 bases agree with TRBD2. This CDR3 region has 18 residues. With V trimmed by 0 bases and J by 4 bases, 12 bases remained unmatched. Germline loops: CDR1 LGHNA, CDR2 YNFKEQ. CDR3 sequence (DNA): TGTGCCAGCAGCCAAGAATGGGCAGGTAGCGGGTTATACAATGAGCAGTTCTTC. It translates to CASSQEWAGSGLYNEQFF.

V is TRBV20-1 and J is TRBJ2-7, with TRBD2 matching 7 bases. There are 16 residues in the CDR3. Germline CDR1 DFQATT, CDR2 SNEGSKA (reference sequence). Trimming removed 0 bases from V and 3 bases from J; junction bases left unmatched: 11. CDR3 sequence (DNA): TGCAGTGCTAGAGATATGAGCCGGGACTACCTCTACGAGCAGTACTTC. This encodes CSARDMSRDYLYEQYF.

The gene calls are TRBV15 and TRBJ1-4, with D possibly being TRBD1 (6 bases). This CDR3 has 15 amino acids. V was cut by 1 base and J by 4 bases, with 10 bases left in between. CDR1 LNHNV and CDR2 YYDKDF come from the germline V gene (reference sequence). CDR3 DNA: TGTGCCACCAGCAGAGGCGGGGGCCTTAATGAAAAACTGTTTTTT. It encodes CATSRGGGLNEKLFF.

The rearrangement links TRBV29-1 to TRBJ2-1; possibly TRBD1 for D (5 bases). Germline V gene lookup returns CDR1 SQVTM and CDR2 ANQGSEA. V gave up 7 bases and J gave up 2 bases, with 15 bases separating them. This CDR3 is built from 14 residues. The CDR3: CSARSGIAYNEQFF. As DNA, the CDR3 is TGCAGCGCCCGTTCAGGGATTGCCTACAATGAGCAGTTCTTC.

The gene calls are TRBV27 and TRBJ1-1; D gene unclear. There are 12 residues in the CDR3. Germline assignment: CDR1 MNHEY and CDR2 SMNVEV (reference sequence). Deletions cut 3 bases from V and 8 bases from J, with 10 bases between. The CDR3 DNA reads TGTGCCAGCAGTTTCGCCCTGGGGGAAGCTTTCTTT. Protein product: CASSFALGEAFF.

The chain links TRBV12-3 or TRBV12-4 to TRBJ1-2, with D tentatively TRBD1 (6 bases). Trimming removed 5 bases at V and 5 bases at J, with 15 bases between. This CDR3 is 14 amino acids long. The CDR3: CASSRSGTKYGYTF. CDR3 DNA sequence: TGTGCCAGCAGTAGGTCCGGGACAAAGTATGGCTACACCTTC.

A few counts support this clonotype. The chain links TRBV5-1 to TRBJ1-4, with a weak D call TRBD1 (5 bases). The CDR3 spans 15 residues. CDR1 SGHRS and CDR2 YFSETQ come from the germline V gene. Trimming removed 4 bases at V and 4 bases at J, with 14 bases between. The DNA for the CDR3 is TGCGCCAGCAGCGGGGACCGACCCAGTAATGAAAAACTGTTTTTT. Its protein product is CASSGDRPSNEKLFF.

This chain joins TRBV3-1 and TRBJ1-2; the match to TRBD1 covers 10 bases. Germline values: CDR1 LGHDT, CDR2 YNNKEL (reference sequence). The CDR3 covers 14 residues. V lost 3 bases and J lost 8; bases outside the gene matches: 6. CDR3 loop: CASSQRTGGVGYTF. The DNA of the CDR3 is TGTGCCAGCAGCCAGAGGACAGGGGGAGTCGGCTACACCTTC.

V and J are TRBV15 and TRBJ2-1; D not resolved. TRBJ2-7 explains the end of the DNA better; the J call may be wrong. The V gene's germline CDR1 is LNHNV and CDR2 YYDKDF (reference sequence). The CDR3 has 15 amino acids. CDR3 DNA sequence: TGTGCCACCAGCGGCCCAGTTGGAGATACCTACGAGCAGTACTTC. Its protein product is CATSGPVGDTYEQYF.

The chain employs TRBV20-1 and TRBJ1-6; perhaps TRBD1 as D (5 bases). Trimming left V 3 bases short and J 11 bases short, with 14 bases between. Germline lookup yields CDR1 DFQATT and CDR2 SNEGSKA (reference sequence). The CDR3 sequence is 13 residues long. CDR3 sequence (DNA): TGCAGTGCTAGGGAGAAGACAGCACCACCCCTCCACTTT. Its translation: CSAREKTAPPLHF.

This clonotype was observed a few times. The chain's CDR3 is CASQRFTDTQYF. The CDR3 DNA reads as TGTGCCAGTCAAAGGTTCACAGATACGCAGTATTTT. The rearrangement joins TRBV12-3 or TRBV12-4 to TRBJ2-3; D is undetermined. V lost 9 bases, J lost 2 bases, and 9 bases lay in between. The CDR3 contains 12 residues.

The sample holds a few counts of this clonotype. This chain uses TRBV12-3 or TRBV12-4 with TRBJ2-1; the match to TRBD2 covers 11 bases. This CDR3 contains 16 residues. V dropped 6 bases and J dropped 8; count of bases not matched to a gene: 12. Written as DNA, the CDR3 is TGTGCCAGCAGCTCAGCCTTAGCGGGAGGGGACGATGAGCAGTTCTTC. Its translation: CASSSALAGGDDEQFF.

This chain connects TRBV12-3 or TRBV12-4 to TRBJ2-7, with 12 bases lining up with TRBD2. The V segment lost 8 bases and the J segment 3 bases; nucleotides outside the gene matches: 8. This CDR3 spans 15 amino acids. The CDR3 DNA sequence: TGTGCCAGCCGAAGGACTAGCGGGACCTTCTACGAGCAGTACTTC. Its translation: CASRRTSGTFYEQYF.